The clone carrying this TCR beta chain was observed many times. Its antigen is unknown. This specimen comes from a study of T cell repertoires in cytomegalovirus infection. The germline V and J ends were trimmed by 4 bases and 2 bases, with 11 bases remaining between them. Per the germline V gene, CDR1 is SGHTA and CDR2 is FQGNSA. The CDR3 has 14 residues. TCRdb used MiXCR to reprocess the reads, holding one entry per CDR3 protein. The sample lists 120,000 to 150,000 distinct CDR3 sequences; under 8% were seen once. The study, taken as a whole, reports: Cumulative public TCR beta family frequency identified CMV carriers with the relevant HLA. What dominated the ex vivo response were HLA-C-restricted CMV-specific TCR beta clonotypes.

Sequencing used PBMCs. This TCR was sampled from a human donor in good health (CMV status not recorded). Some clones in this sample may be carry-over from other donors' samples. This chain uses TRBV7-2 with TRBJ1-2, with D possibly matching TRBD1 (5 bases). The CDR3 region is CASSSGLSNYGYTF. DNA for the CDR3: TGTGCCAGCAGCTCAGGGTTGTCCAACTATGGCTACACCTTC.